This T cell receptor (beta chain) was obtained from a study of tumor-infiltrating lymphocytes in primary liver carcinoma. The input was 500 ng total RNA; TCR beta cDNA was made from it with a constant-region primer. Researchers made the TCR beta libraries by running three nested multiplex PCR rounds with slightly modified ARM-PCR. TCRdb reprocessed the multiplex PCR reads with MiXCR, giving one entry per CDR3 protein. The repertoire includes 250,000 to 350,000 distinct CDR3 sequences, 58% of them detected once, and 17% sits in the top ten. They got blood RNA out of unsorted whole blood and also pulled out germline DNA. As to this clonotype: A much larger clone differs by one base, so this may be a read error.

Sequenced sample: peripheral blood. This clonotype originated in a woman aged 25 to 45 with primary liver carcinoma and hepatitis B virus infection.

The CDR3 nucleotides are TGTGCTATTGGTTTGGTACTGGGAGACAGGGGATCTGCAGATACGCAGTATTTT. Amino acid sequence: CAIGLVLGDRGSADTQYF. The chain couples TRBV12-5 to TRBJ2-3; 8 bases match TRBD1. CDR1 is LGHNT and CDR2 is FRNRAP in the germline V gene. The CDR3 length is 18 residues.